The rows below give T cell receptor beta chains drawn from one sample of a study of PD-L1 blockade in urothelial cancer. TCRdb's table, derived via immunoSEQ multiplex PCR, lists solely in-frame clones and lacks some. This table has some 67,000 clones, about 88% appearing once. The sample was PBMCs, taken around atezolizumab (anti-PD-L1) treatment. The receptors shown here come from a man in his sixties with urothelial cancer. The CDR3 runs from the conserved cysteine through the conserved F or W. D genes are given only for firm matches. Clone size is stated in some rows and not others, as once, few, many or a class when expanded.

clone_size d_call j_call v_call cdr3_aa cdr3_nt
- - TRBJ2-7 TRBV30 CASEEGYAYEQYF TGTGCCTCGGAGGAGGGATACGCCTACGAGCAGTACTTC
once - TRBJ1-1 TRBV11-1 CASSLALSGAAEAFF TGTGCCAGCAGCTTAGCGCTTTCAGGCGCTGCTGAAGCTTTCTTT
- - TRBJ2-4 TRBV9 CASIRGGGRILAKNIQYF TGTGCCAGCATTCGGGGAGGAGGGAGAATACTAGCCAAAAACATTCAGTACTTC
- - TRBJ2-5 TRBV2 CASSQGTIAETQYF TGTGCCAGCAGTCAGGGGACTATCGCAGAGACCCAGTACTTC
- - TRBJ1-1 TRBV2 CASSLGAGQNTEAFF TGTGCCAGCAGCCTAGGGGCGGGGCAGAACACTGAAGCTTTCTTT
- - TRBJ2-1 TRBV7-2 CASSLGPKGEQFF TGTGCCAGCAGCTTAGGTCCCAAGGGGGAGCAGTTCTTC
- - TRBJ2-7 TRBV27 CASSLGTGVYEQYF TGTGCCAGCAGCCTTGGTACAGGCGTCTACGAGCAGTACTTC
- - TRBJ1-1 TRBV27 CASSRPGTNTEAFF TGTGCCAGCAGTCGCCCGGGTACGAACACTGAAGCTTTCTTT
- TRBD1 TRBJ1-2 TRBV11-2 CASSLSRISGATGHGYTF TGTGCCAGCAGCTTAAGTCGGATTAGCGGTGCGACAGGGCATGGCTACACCTTC
- - TRBJ1-4 TRBV7-8 CASSRIGGGRNEKLFF TGTGCCAGCAGCCGTATAGGAGGAGGGAGGAATGAAAAACTGTTTTTT
- TRBD1 TRBJ2-7 TRBV29-1 CSAWTGVEQYF TGCAGCGCATGGACAGGGGTCGAGCAGTACTTC
- - TRBJ1-1 TRBV10-3 CAISDGGTPAFF TGTGCCATCAGTGACGGGGGAACCCCAGCTTTCTTT
- TRBD2 TRBJ2-2 TRBV5-4 CASSRGASGRAGELFF TGTGCCAGCAGCCGTGGAGCTAGCGGGAGGGCCGGGGAGCTGTTTTTT
few TRBD1 TRBJ1-5 TRBV9 CASSLGQANQPQHF TGTGCCAGCAGCTTGGGACAGGCCAATCAGCCCCAGCATTTT
- TRBD2 TRBJ2-7 TRBV27 CASSLVSSGFYEQYF TGTGCCAGCAGTTTGGTATCTAGCGGGTTCTACGAGCAGTACTTC
- TRBD2 TRBJ2-5 TRBV6-5 CASSYFGGETQYF TGTGCCAGCAGTTACTTCGGGGGGGAGACCCAGTACTTC
- - TRBJ1-1 TRBV28 CASSLQGTEAFF TGTGCCAGCAGTTTACAGGGGACTGAAGCTTTCTTT
- TRBD1 TRBJ2-5 TRBV19 CASSIDATGDSGTQYF TGTGCCAGTAGTATAGACGCGACAGGGGATTCGGGGACCCAGTACTTC
- - TRBJ2-3 TRBV18 CASSPSKGAGTDTQYF TGTGCCAGCTCACCATCGAAGGGAGCAGGCACAGATACGCAGTATTTT
- - TRBJ2-4 TRBV28 CASRMVSGLAKNIQYF TGTGCCAGCAGGATGGTTTCGGGTCTAGCCAAAAACATTCAGTACTTC
few TRBD1 TRBJ1-5 TRBV5-3 CARSLTGGFSNQPQHF TGTGCCAGAAGCTTGACAGGGGGCTTCAGCAATCAGCCCCAGCATTTT
- TRBD1 TRBJ2-7 TRBV5-1 CASRDREYEQYF TGCGCCAGCCGGGACAGGGAGTACGAGCAGTACTTC